Below, one TCR beta chain is given with its context. Deep-level settings were used for running the assay. TCRdb's table, derived via immunoSEQ multiplex PCR, lists solely in-frame clones and lacks some. The top ten hold 0.095% to 0.12% of the sample, which has a few hundred thousand clones, 95% to 96% seen once. The data stem from a study of shared clonotypes between healthy human individuals. Study information: The study used three CD4 naive, three CD4 memory, two CD8 naive and one CD8 memory plate per donor.

The CDR3 runs to 13 residues. Trimming cost V 2 bases and J 10 bases, with 11 bases left between them. CDR1 is MDHEN, CDR2 SYDVKM, per germline. Terminally differentiated effector memory CD45RA+ cells were left out of the naive CD8 fraction, which was CD45RO-negative and positively selected for CCR7. All participating donors were Caucasian adults from Nashville, Tennessee. The specimen sequenced was naive CD8+ T cells sorted from blood. The TCR comes from a woman aged 30 to 39 in good health. This rearrangement joins TRBV28 to TRBJ2-2, with D perhaps matching TRBD1 (6 bases). The CDR3 coding sequence is TGTGCCAGCAGTTTAGTTCGGGACACGGAGCTGTTTTTT. The encoded protein is CASSLVRDTELFF.